Below are 19 T cell receptor beta chains sequenced from a single sample in a study of T cells after posttransplantation cyclophosphamide. The protocol was immunoSEQ multiplex PCR, while the TCRdb copy is restricted to in-frame clones and leaves out a portion. Among fewer than 55,000 clones listed, 94% were seen once. Sequences were obtained from PBMCs. All receptors derive from a woman in her thirties in good health and a related stem cell transplant donor.

This clone was observed once. The rearrangement joins TRBV7-2 to TRBJ1-5; no firm D call. Germline loops: CDR1 SGHTA, CDR2 FQGNSA. Deletions cut 3 bases from V and 3 bases from J, with 12 bases between. This CDR3 is 15 amino acids long. CDR3 sequence: CASSFYPGFNQPQHF. CDR3 coding DNA: TGTGCCAGCAGCTTTTATCCGGGATTCAATCAGCCCCAGCATTTT.

The V and J genes are TRBV7-6 and TRBJ2-2; D call uncertain. Trimming pared 5 bases from V and 3 bases from J, leaving 10 bases between. Germline CDR1 SGHVS, CDR2 FNYEAQ. The CDR3 extends over 14 amino acids. CDR3: CASSTFSDTGELFF. The CDR3 bases are TGTGCCAGCAGCACGTTTAGTGACACCGGGGAGCTGTTTTTT.

Judged by abundance, this clone is medium-sized. The V and J genes are TRBV4-3 and TRBJ1-2; TRBD1 agrees at 10 bases. CDR3 size: 16 residues. Germline V CDR1 and CDR2: LGHNA, YSLEER. The J segment lost 3 bases and the V segment lost 0 bases, leaving 4 bases of the junction unmatched. CDR3 nucleotide sequence: TGCGCCAGCAGCCAAGATGGGACAGGGGCGTACTATGGCTACACCTTC. Protein product: CASSQDGTGAYYGYTF.

The chain employs TRBV19 and TRBJ1-2; weak D call: TRBD1 (6 bases). Germline assignment: CDR1 LNHDA and CDR2 SQIVND (reference sequence). The CDR3 loop spans 15 amino acids. V was pared by 7 bases and J by 8 bases, with 23 bases between. CDR3 DNA sequence: TGTGCCAGTACCCCCGAAGGCAGGGGCGCCGGCGGCTACACCTTC. Its protein is CASTPEGRGAGGYTF.

The chain couples TRBV7-2 to TRBJ1-6; 9 nucleotides agree with TRBD1. Germline trimming cut 3 bases from V and 13 bases from J; bases unmatched to any gene: 13. The CDR3 sequence is 16 residues long. From germline, CDR1 is SGHTA and CDR2 FQGNSA. CDR3 bases: TGTGCCAGCAGCTTCTCAACCGGGACAGGGAGTAATCCCCTCCACTTT. The encoded protein is CASSFSTGTGSNPLHF.

The chain is built from TRBV27 and TRBJ1-4; 11 nucleotides line up with TRBD1. CDR3 length: 18 amino acids. Germline CDR1 is MNHEY and CDR2 is SMNVEV (reference sequence). The V segment lost 5 bases and the J segment 10 bases; nucleotides outside the gene matches: 18. The chain's CDR3 is CASSPYPGGTGGFSKLFF. The CDR3 DNA follows: TGTGCCAGCAGTCCCTACCCAGGGGGGACAGGGGGTTTTTCAAAACTGTTTTTT.

The V gene is TRBV27, the J gene TRBJ1-2; 7 bases line up with TRBD1. The CDR3 is made up of 13 amino acids. J was trimmed by 5 bases and V by 3 bases; bases with no gene match: 3. Germline V gene lookup returns CDR1 MNHEY and CDR2 SMNVEV (reference sequence). Here the CDR3 reads CASSFGTEYGYTF. CDR3 coding DNA: TGTGCCAGCAGTTTTGGGACAGAGTATGGCTACACCTTC.

The chain employs TRBV5-1 and TRBJ2-3; D might be TRBD2 (5 bases). Germline V gives CDR1 SGHRS, CDR2 YFSETQ. This CDR3 is 16 amino acids long. The V gene lost 1 base and the J gene lost 0 bases, with 12 bases spanning the gap. CDR3 sequence (DNA): TGCGCCAGCAGCTTGAGAGGAGGAACTAGCACAGATACGCAGTATTTT. The encoded protein is CASSLRGGTSTDTQYF.

V gene TRBV7-7 combines with J gene TRBJ2-1; weak D call: TRBD2 (5 bases). The V gene lost 5 bases and the J gene lost 9 bases, with 14 bases spanning the gap. Per germline, CDR1 SSHAT and CDR2 FNYEAQ (reference sequence). The CDR3 sequence is 13 residues long. This CDR3 reads CASSTREGGEQFF. The CDR3 nucleotides are TGTGCCAGCAGCACACGGGAAGGTGGTGAGCAGTTCTTC.

The chain uses TRBV19 and TRBJ1-3; D may be TRBD1 (6 bases). Germline V gene data show CDR1 as LNHDA and CDR2 as SQIVND (reference sequence). The CDR3 is made up of 17 amino acids. V lost 4 bases to trimming and J lost 2 bases, with 18 bases between them. CDR3 amino acids: CASSSPEGVPPGNTIYF. CDR3 nucleotide sequence: TGTGCCAGTAGTAGCCCCGAGGGGGTGCCCCCTGGAAACACCATATATTTT.

The chain recombines TRBV18 with TRBJ2-1; the D is unclear. From germline, CDR1 is KGHSH and CDR2 LQKENI. The CDR3 spans 13 residues. The V gene lost 5 bases and the J gene lost 3 bases, with 8 bases spanning the gap. Written as DNA, the CDR3 is TGTGCCAGCTCAGTAACAGTCTACAATGAGCAGTTCTTC. Its protein is CASSVTVYNEQFF.

This chain uses TRBV10-3 with TRBJ1-1, with D possibly TRBD1 on 6 matching bases. The CDR3 sequence is 14 residues long. CDR1 ENHRY and CDR2 SYGVKD come from the germline V gene. Between the trimmed V and J ends, which lost 1 base and 2 bases, there was a span of 8 bases. The CDR3, as DNA: TGTGCCATCAGTGAGTTGACAGGTAACACTGAAGCTTTCTTT. The encoded protein is CAISELTGNTEAFF.

The chain uses TRBV19 and TRBJ2-5, with 11 bases fitting TRBD2. With 1 base clipped from V and 5 bases from J, the junction kept 9 bases outside the gene matches. The CDR3 loop spans 17 amino acids. Germline loops: CDR1 LNHDA, CDR2 SQIVND (reference sequence). The CDR3 loop is CASSIGASGGIGETQYF. CDR3 nucleotide sequence: TGTGCCAGTAGTATAGGGGCTAGCGGGGGGATAGGTGAGACCCAGTACTTC. Using reference TRBV19 and TRBJ2-5 for the parts outside the CDR3, the full variable domain is DGGITQSPKYLFRKEGQNVTLSCEQNLNHDAMYWYRQDPGQGLRLIYYSQIVNDFQKGDIAEGYSVSREKKESFPLTVTSAQKNPTAFYLCASSIGASGGIGETQYFGPGTRLLVL.

A single count supports this clone. The chain joins TRBV11-2 to TRBJ2-5; TRBD1 matches at 12 bases. CDR3 size: 17 residues. Unmatched junction bases numbered 9, after V lost 1 base and J lost 6 bases. The germline V gene encodes CDR1 SGHAT and CDR2 FQNNGV. The CDR3 DNA sequence: TGTGCCAGCAGCTTAGCCGGGGGGACAGGGGGCAAAAAGACCCAGTACTTC. This encodes CASSLAGGTGGKKTQYF.

The gene calls are TRBV28 and TRBJ2-7; TRBD2 matches at 11 bases. Germline lookup yields CDR1 MDHEN and CDR2 SYDVKM. The ends lost 3 bases at V and 2 bases at J; junction bases unmatched: 6. This CDR3 is built from 16 residues. The chain's CDR3 is CASSFAASGGPYEQYF. The CDR3 DNA follows: TGTGCCAGCAGTTTTGCGGCTAGCGGGGGGCCCTACGAGCAGTACTTC.

The chain has TRBV6-4 and TRBJ2-1; TRBD1 might be the D (6 bases). V was cut by 2 bases and J by 5 bases, with 7 bases left in between. CDR1 is MRHNA, CDR2 SNTAGT, per germline. The CDR3 is 13 amino acids. The CDR3 loop is CASSDRDNNEQFF. Here the CDR3 DNA reads TGTGCCAGCAGTGACCGGGACAACAATGAGCAGTTCTTC.

The rearrangement links TRBV18 to TRBJ2-2; 7 nucleotides match TRBD2. CDR3 length: 15 residues. V lost 3 bases and J lost 5; bases outside the gene matches: 6. The germline V gene has CDR1 KGHSH and CDR2 LQKENI. The CDR3 loop reads CASSPAGLSTGELFF. CDR3 nucleotide sequence: TGTGCCAGCTCACCGGCGGGACTATCGACCGGGGAGCTGTTTTTT.

This chain uses TRBV28 with TRBJ1-1, with 9 bases fitting TRBD1. Germline V CDR1 and CDR2: MDHEN, SYDVKM. The CDR3 is made up of 12 amino acids. V shed 9 bases, J shed 6 bases, and the junction held 5 bases outside the gene matches. The CDR3 DNA sequence: TGTGCCAGTGGACAGGGGTGGGCTGAAGCTTTCTTT. It is translated as CASGQGWAEAFF.

The chain is built from TRBV5-1 and TRBJ1-4; D is perhaps TRBD1 (6 bases). The germline V gene encodes CDR1 SGHRS and CDR2 YFSETQ. The CDR3 has 15 amino acids. The V end lost 0 bases, the J end lost 5 bases, and 11 bases lay between the germline ends. CDR3 protein: CASSLGGTMNEKLFF. For the CDR3, the DNA is TGCGCCAGCAGCTTGGGTGGGACAATGAATGAAAAACTGTTTTTT. The full variable domain, completed using reference TRBV5-1 and TRBJ1-4, is KAGVTQTPRYLIKTRGQQVTLSCSPISGHRSVSWYQQTPGQGLQFLFEYFSETQRNKGNFPGRFSGRQFSNSRSEMNVSTLELGDSALYLCASSLGGTMNEKLFFGSGTQLSVL.